These 9 T cell receptor beta chains originate from one sample sequenced in a study of blood T cells in healthy people across ages (dated by TCRdb to between 2014 and 2017). The library was built by means of 5' RACE. Instrument on record: Illumina HiSeq 2500. A second PCR of roughly 7 to 12 cycles was run with a J-beta primer mix and a sample-barcoded 5' primer. TCRdb handled the public reads itself, with Q25 trimming in fastp and clone calling in MiXCR, and kept productive beta chains. Under each unique CDR3 protein, matching rows form one entry showing the most common genes and DNA. This sample comprises hundreds of thousands of distinct CDR3 sequences, roughly 44% of them detected only once. Of the sample, roughly 19% is held by the ten largest clones. Sequences were obtained from blood. Receptor source: a woman aged 55-75 years in good health.

The rearrangement uses TRBV20-1 and TRBJ2-7, with TRBD2 matching 12 bases. V lost 1 base to trimming and J lost 1 base; unmatched junction nucleotides: 5. CDR3 length equals 16 residues. From germline, CDR1 is DFQATT and CDR2 SNEGSKA (reference sequence). CDR3 coding DNA: TGCAGTGCTAGAGCCCTAGCGGGAGGGCCTTCCTACGAGCAGTACTTC. Protein sequence: CSARALAGGPSYEQYF.

This clonotype occurred many times. This chain links TRBV11-2 with TRBJ2-3; D is unresolved. Trimming took 4 bases from V and 4 from J, leaving 12 bases between them. There are 14 residues in the CDR3. Per germline, CDR1 SGHAT and CDR2 FQNNGV. CDR3 nucleotide sequence: TGTGCCAGCAGCTCCCCCTCTCTAGCAGATACGCAGTATTTT. The encoded protein is CASSSPSLADTQYF.

The V gene is TRBV3-1, the J gene TRBJ2-1; either TRBD1 or TRBD2 may fit D (5 bases each). Trimming shortened V by 3 bases and J by 10 bases, and 16 bases separated the two germline ends. CDR3 length: 14 amino acids. From germline, CDR1 is LGHDT and CDR2 YNNKEL (reference sequence). The CDR3, as DNA: TGTGCCAGCAGCCAGGGGACCACTGTTGGAGAGCAGTTCTTC. Protein sequence: CASSQGTTVGEQFF.

This clonotype was detected only a few times. V is TRBV6-2 or TRBV6-3 and J is TRBJ2-7; D might be TRBD1 (5 bases). CDR1 and CDR2 (germline): MNHEY, SVGEGT. V lost 2 bases to trimming and J lost 4 bases, with 9 bases between them. The length of the CDR3 is 13 residues. CDR3 region: CASSYDSPYEQYF. The CDR3 DNA sequence: TGTGCCAGCAGTTACGACAGCCCATACGAGCAGTACTTC.

The chain has TRBV7-2 and TRBJ2-5, with D perhaps given as TRBD1 or TRBD2 (5 bases each). The CDR3 totals 15 residues. V was shortened by 3 bases and J by 2 bases, with 13 bases between the two germline ends. The germline V gene has CDR1 SGHTA and CDR2 FQGNSA. CDR3 protein: CASSFRDGLQETQYF. As DNA, the CDR3 is TGTGCCAGCAGCTTCCGGGACGGGTTACAAGAGACCCAGTACTTC.

This clonotype has more than one count but fewer than ten. The J gene is TRBJ2-5, the V gene TRBV9, with TRBD2 as a possible D gene (6 bases). Trimming left V 4 bases short and J 2 bases short, with 15 bases between. This CDR3 spans 15 amino acids. Germline-derived CDR1 and CDR2 are SGDLS and YYNGEE. CDR3 bases: TGTGCCAGCAGCCCCCCAAGCGGGCTTCAAGAGACCCAGTACTTC. Translating gives CASSPPSGLQETQYF.

The genes are TRBV3-1 and TRBJ2-5; 9 nucleotides align to TRBD1. The germline CDR1 and CDR2 sequences are LGHDT and YNNKEL (reference sequence). The CDR3 length is 14 residues. The V and J ends lost 2 bases and 3 bases, in that order; junction bases with no gene match: 1. The CDR3 DNA sequence: TGTGCCAGCAGCCAAAGACAGGGGGAAGAGACCCAGTACTTC. Its protein is CASSQRQGEETQYF.

CDR3 DNA sequence: TGCAGTGCTAGCCCCCCTAGCGGGAGGGCCTACAATGAGCAGTTCTTC. This sequence encodes CSASPPSGRAYNEQFF. The chain carries TRBV20-1 and TRBJ2-1; 12 bases are shared with TRBD2. V lost 3 bases and J lost 2; bases outside the gene matches: 5. Germline assignment: CDR1 DFQATT and CDR2 SNEGSKA (reference sequence). The CDR3 runs 16 residues.

For this clonotype: An end of the junction differs from the germline gene, which may be a read error. The gene calls are TRBV5-1 and TRBJ2-3, with 7 positions matching TRBD1. This CDR3 contains 15 residues. From germline, CDR1 is SGHRS and CDR2 YFSETQ. This CDR3 reads CASSQGTGDTGTQYF. The CDR3 DNA reads TGCGCCAGCAGCCAAGGAACAGGGGACACAGGTACGCAGTATTTT.